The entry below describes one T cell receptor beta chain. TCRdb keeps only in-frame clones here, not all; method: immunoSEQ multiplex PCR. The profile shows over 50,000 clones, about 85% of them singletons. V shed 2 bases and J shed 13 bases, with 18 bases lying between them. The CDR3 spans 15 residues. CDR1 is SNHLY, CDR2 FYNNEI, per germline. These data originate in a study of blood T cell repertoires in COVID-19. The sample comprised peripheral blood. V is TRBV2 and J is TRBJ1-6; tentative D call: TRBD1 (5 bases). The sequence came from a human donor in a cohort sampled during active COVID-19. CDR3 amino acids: CASSERGSETRPLHF. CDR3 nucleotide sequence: TGTGCCAGCAGTGAACGGGGGTCGGAGACGAGGCCCCTCCACTTT.